The clone carrying this T cell receptor beta chain showed up just a few times. Antigen unknown. V lost 8 bases and J lost 6; bases outside the gene matches: 7. Germline loops: CDR1 SNHLY, CDR2 FYNNEI. The CDR3 extends over 13 amino acids. This specimen comes from a study of T cell repertoires in cytomegalovirus infection. Study findings and constraints: Cumulative public TCR beta family frequency identified CMV carriers with the relevant HLA.

TCRdb reprocessed the reads with MiXCR, giving one entry per CDR3 protein. The data show about 920,000 distinct CDR3 sequences, roughly 31% seen once. Sample: cultured CD8+ T cells from PBMCs, taken from culture after CMV antigen stimulation. This chain uses TRBV2 with TRBJ1-5; 7 bases are a match to TRBD1. The origin of this receptor is a human donor in good health (CMV status not recorded). Some clones in this sample may be carry-over from other donors' samples. This CDR3 reads CASADRAIQPQHF. CDR3 coding DNA: TGTGCCAGCGCCGACAGGGCGATTCAGCCCCAGCATTTT.